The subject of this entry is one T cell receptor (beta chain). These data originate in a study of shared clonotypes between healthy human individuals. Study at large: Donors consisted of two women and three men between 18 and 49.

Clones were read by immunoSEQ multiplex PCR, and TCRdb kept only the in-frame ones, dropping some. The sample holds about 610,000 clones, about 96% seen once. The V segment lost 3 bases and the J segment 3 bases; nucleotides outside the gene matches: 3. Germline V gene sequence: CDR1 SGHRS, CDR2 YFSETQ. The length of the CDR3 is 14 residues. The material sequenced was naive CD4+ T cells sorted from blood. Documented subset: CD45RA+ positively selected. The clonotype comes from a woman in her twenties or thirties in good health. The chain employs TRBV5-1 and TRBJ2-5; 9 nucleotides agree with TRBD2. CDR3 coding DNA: TGCGCCAGCAGCTGGGGACTAGCAGAAGAGACCCAGTACTTC. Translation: CASSWGLAEETQYF.